These 3 T cell receptor beta chains were all obtained from the same sample, sequenced in a study of blood T cells in healthy people across ages. Using a J-beta primer mix together with a sample-barcoded 5' primer, a second PCR was run for roughly 6 to 12 cycles. TCRdb used MiXCR to reprocess the 5' RACE reads, holding one entry per CDR3 protein. The table lists some 1,000,000 distinct CDR3 sequences, about 23% of them singletons. This sample was shared with a second study, whose subject was T cells of mothers and their children.

The sample taken for sequencing was blood. These receptors all come from a girl aged 2 to 9 in good health.

V and J are TRBV21-1 and TRBJ1-2. TRBV21-1 is a listed pseudogene. The CDR3 covers 14 residues. CDR3 loop: CASSKRVRFLGYTF. DNA for the CDR3: TGTGCCAGCAGCAAGAGGGTTAGATTTTTAGGCTACACCTTC.

The chain is built from TRBV5-1 and TRBJ2-5; 12 bases agree with TRBD1. V dropped 4 bases and J dropped 5; count of bases not matched to a gene: 6. Germline assignment: CDR1 SGHRS and CDR2 YFSETQ. The CDR3 spans 15 residues. This CDR3 is CASSTGQGAFETQYF. CDR3 in DNA: TGCGCCAGCAGCACGGGACAGGGGGCGTTTGAGACCCAGTACTTC.

This clonotype was picked up a small number of times. The CDR3: CASMGASYEQYF. DNA for the CDR3: TGTGCCAGCATGGGGGCCTCCTACGAGCAGTACTTC. The chain combines TRBV6-2 or TRBV6-3 with TRBJ2-7, with a weak D call TRBD1 (6 bases). Germline V gene sequence: CDR1 MNHEY, CDR2 SVGEGT. V was clipped by 7 bases and J by 0 bases, with 7 bases between them. This CDR3 has 12 residues.